The text below deals with one T cell receptor beta chain. This entry belongs to a study of blood T cell repertoires in COVID-19. About the study: From T cells, B-cell-depleted T cells, or PBMCs came the material, which was cDNA or gDNA.

As originally analysed: Cell counts per sample came from amplifying reference gene primers. Only in-frame clones appear in the TCRdb table, and some are missing; sequencing was by immunoSEQ multiplex PCR. V and J calls and clone size come straight from that table; D and trimming were deduced from the DNA. There are tens of thousands of clones in the sample; about 80% occur only once, and over 25% lies in the top ten. Germline V gives CDR1 LNHDA, CDR2 SQIVND (reference sequence). The V end was cut by 5 bases, the J end by 3 bases, with 16 bases between. The CDR3 runs 16 residues. Sequencing was done on a sample of peripheral blood. J is TRBJ1-4 and V is TRBV19, with D maybe TRBD1 (5 bases). This TCR was sampled from a man aged 70-80 years with acute or convalescent COVID-19. The chain's CDR3 is CASSPHVGGANEKLFF. In DNA form, the CDR3 reads TGTGCCAGTAGTCCCCATGTGGGGGGAGCTAATGAAAAACTGTTTTTT.